This TCR beta chain was obtained from a study of OX40 agonist ivuxolimab in advanced cancers. Study context: Cohort: 82.7% men, mean age roughly 60, aged about 20 to 90. Study outcomes and limitations: Among the lowest peripheral clonal expansion occurred in 0.1-3.0 mg/kg partial responders. CD8+ T cells (on average) carried more expanded clones than CD4+ T cells. Certain nonresponding patients likewise had low normalized T-cell clonal expansion.

Germline CDR1 is MDHEN and CDR2 is SYDVKM. This CDR3 is built from 14 residues. The V segment lost 5 bases and the J segment 7 bases; nucleotides outside the gene matches: 6. The sample holds one count of this clone. Its antigen is still unknown. This table comes from immunoSEQ multiplex PCR, and its TCRdb copy is limited to in-frame clones, with some not included. The table records about 140,000 clones, approximately 94% of them present only once. Sequencing used CD4+ or CD8+ T cells sorted from blood, obtained in a trial of the OX40 agonist ivuxolimab. The clonotype comes from an adult with an advanced solid tumor such as melanoma, head and neck, liver or kidney cancer. The gene calls are TRBV28 and TRBJ2-4, with 9 bases fitting TRBD2. This CDR3 is CASSSGGSGNIQYF. The CDR3 nucleotides are TGTGCCAGCAGTAGCGGGGGGTCGGGGAACATTCAGTACTTC.